The 27 T cell receptor beta chains in this list originate from one sample, sequenced in a study of T cells in Graves' hyperthyroidism and ophthalmopathy. Amplification of TCR beta CDR3 regions used RNA as the template. When the TCR CDR3 underwent first-round RT-PCR, the HTBI primer set was used. TCRdb reanalysed the multiplex PCR reads using MiXCR and keeps one entry per CDR3 protein. Here the sample spans tens of thousands of distinct CDR3 sequences, approximately 50% being singletons. The sample taken for sequencing was blood. Receptors were obtained from a woman aged 55-70 years with Graves' ophthalmopathy.

J is TRBJ2-1 and V is TRBV12-3 or TRBV12-4; 7 bases align to TRBD1. V gave up 4 bases and J gave up 4 bases; unmatched junction bases: 10. This CDR3 contains 16 residues. CDR3 sequence reads: CASSSARPGQYNEQFF. The CDR3 DNA reads as TGTGCCAGCAGTTCGGCGCGCCCGGGACAGTACAATGAGCAGTTCTTC.

This clonotype was detected many times. V and J are TRBV15 and TRBJ2-4; D may be TRBD2 (6 bases). V lost 5 bases and J lost 0, with 14 bases in between. Germline V CDR1 and CDR2: LNHNV, YYDKDF (reference sequence). The CDR3 sequence is 16 residues long. CDR3 nucleotides: TGTGCCACCAGCCCTACCAGGGACTTAGCCAAAAACATTCAGTACTTC. Its protein is CATSPTRDLAKNIQYF. Looking up the rest from reference TRBV15 and TRBJ2-4 gives the full variable domain: DAMVIQNPRYQVTQFGKPVTLSCSQTLNHNVMYWYQQKSSQAPKLLFHYYDKDFNNEADTPDNFQSRRPNTSFCFLDIRSPGLGDTAMYLCATSPTRDLAKNIQYFGAGTRLSVL.

J is TRBJ1-2 and V is TRBV9; tentatively, D is TRBD1 (5 bases). The CDR3 runs to 13 residues. Trimming took 0 bases from V and 5 from J, leaving 8 bases between them. Germline V gives CDR1 SGDLS, CDR2 YYNGEE. This CDR3 reads CASSVGAGYGYTF. The DNA of the CDR3 is TGTGCCAGCAGCGTAGGAGCAGGGTATGGCTACACCTTC. Using reference TRBV9 and TRBJ1-2 for the parts outside the CDR3, the full variable domain is DSGVTQTPKHLITATGQRVTLRCSPRSGDLSVYWYQQSLDQGLQFLIQYYNGEERAKGNILERFSAQQFPDLHSELNLSSLELGDSALYFCASSVGAGYGYTFGSGTRLTVV.

The sample holds many counts of this clonotype. The V call is TRBV20-1, the J call TRBJ1-5; D might be TRBD1 (5 bases). V dropped 6 bases and J dropped 7 bases, with 16 bases sitting between them. Germline values: CDR1 DFQATT, CDR2 SNEGSKA (reference sequence). The CDR3 consists of 13 residues. In nucleotides, the CDR3 is TGCAGTGCCCAGAGGGAGGGGAGGCAGCCCCAGCATTTT. Amino acids: CSAQREGRQPQHF.

The CDR3 here is CASTDRPRVLIAKNIQYF. The CDR3 nucleotides are TGTGCCAGCACCGACAGGCCCAGGGTGTTGATAGCCAAAAACATTCAGTACTTC. This chain connects TRBV25-1 to TRBJ2-4, with D possibly being TRBD1 (6 bases). V was cut by 7 bases and J by 0 bases, with 22 bases left in between. Germline V CDR1 and CDR2: MGHDK, SYGVNS. The CDR3 has 18 amino acids.

This clonotype was detected only a few times. V usage is TRBV6-6 and J usage is TRBJ2-5; 8 bases align to TRBD1. This CDR3 has 16 amino acids. Germline V gene data show CDR1 as MNHNY and CDR2 as SVGAGI (reference sequence). V lost 2 bases, J lost 5 bases, and 10 bases stayed unmatched. CDR3 sequence: CASSYPPRGRRETQYF. CDR3 nucleotides: TGTGCCAGCAGTTACCCTCCCAGGGGGCGCCGGGAGACCCAGTACTTC.

The chain is built from TRBV5-1 and TRBJ2-7; 9 positions agree with TRBD1. Losses at the gene ends were 0 bases for V and 1 base for J; bases not matched to a gene: 2. Per germline, CDR1 SGHRS and CDR2 YFSETQ. The CDR3 is made up of 15 amino acids. The CDR3 DNA is TGCGCCAGCAGCTTGGTTGGGACAGGGTCCTACGAGCAGTACTTC. This gives the protein CASSLVGTGSYEQYF.

This clonotype showed up many times. This chain links TRBV20-1 with TRBJ2-5; 14 bases line up with TRBD2. There are 17 residues in the CDR3. CDR1 is DFQATT and CDR2 is SNEGSKA in the germline V gene (reference sequence). Germline trimming cut 6 bases from V and 5 bases from J; bases unmatched to any gene: 14. CDR3 in DNA: TGCAGTGCGTCACCCGGGACTAGCGGGAGCGGGGGGGAGACCCAGTACTTC. It codes for CSASPGTSGSGGETQYF.

This clonotype was observed at least ten times. The V call is TRBV6-4, the J call TRBJ2-5; D might be TRBD1 (6 bases). The germline gives CDR1 MRHNA, CDR2 SNTAGT. V dropped 6 bases and J dropped 0 bases, with 20 bases sitting between them. The CDR3 is made up of 17 amino acids. The CDR3 region is CASRRDGRGEYQETQYF. The CDR3 DNA sequence: TGTGCCAGCAGGCGCGACGGCAGGGGTGAGTACCAAGAGACCCAGTACTTC.

This clonotype was counted ten times or more. V gene TRBV19 combines with J gene TRBJ1-1, with TRBD1 as a possible D gene (5 bases). V was pared by 5 bases and J by 7 bases, with 20 bases between. Germline V gene data show CDR1 as LNHDA and CDR2 as SQIVND (reference sequence). The CDR3 loop spans 15 amino acids. The CDR3 spells CASSSLPRGLGEAFF. The CDR3 DNA follows: TGTGCCAGTAGTTCCCTTCCTAGGGGACTCGGTGAAGCTTTCTTT.

This clonotype showed up just a few times. The rearrangement links TRBV7-2 to TRBJ2-7; 10 bases line up with TRBD1. Trimming removed 4 bases from V and 7 bases from J; junction bases left unmatched: 7. CDR3 length: 14 residues. Germline lookup yields CDR1 SGHTA and CDR2 FQGNSA. CDR3 bases: TGTGCCAGCAGCTCCCGGACAGGGGGGCGGGAGCAGTACTTC. Translation gives CASSSRTGGREQYF.

This clonotype has a count of ten or more. This chain joins TRBV5-1 and TRBJ1-1, with D unclear. V was clipped by 4 bases and J by 3 bases, with 10 bases between them. This CDR3 is 13 amino acids long. Germline V CDR1 and CDR2: SGHRS, YFSETQ. CDR3 in DNA: TGCGCCAGCAGCACGGGCCTCTACACTGAAGCTTTCTTT. This codes for CASSTGLYTEAFF.

This chain links TRBV2 with TRBJ2-7; TRBD2 aligns across 13 bases. This CDR3 contains 15 residues. After removal of 11 bases from V and 2 bases from J, the junction contained 9 bases not matched to a gene. Germline V gives CDR1 SNHLY, CDR2 FYNNEI. The CDR3 spells CARPTSGGPTYEQYF. In DNA form, the CDR3 reads TGTGCCCGACCGACTAGCGGGGGGCCGACCTACGAGCAGTACTTC.

This clonotype appeared a few times. No conserved phenylalanine or tryptophan ends this CDR3, so it is likely a read error. The limits of the CDR3 on the DNA are not certain, so only TCRdb's listed CDR3 is given. The V and J genes are TRBV20-1 and TRBJ1-6; no DNA check was done on the table's D call, TRBD1. Germline assignment: CDR1 DFQATT and CDR2 SNEGSKA (reference sequence). Counting both end residues, the CDR3 totals 9 amino acids. CDR3 amino acids: CSAEGRPSS.

The chain is built from TRBV24-1 and TRBJ1-2; possibly TRBD1 for D (6 bases). V lost 3 bases, J lost 4 bases, and 14 bases lay in between. Germline CDR1 reads KGHDR; CDR2 reads SFDVKD. The CDR3 totals 15 residues. Here the CDR3 DNA reads TGTGCCACCAGTGATACCGGGGGCAGTACCTATGGCTACACCTTC. It is translated as CATSDTGGSTYGYTF.

V is TRBV29-1 and J is TRBJ2-1, with D possibly TRBD2 on 5 matching bases. Per the germline V gene, CDR1 is SQVTM and CDR2 is ANQGSEA. Between the trimmed V and J ends, which lost 2 bases and 5 bases, there was a span of 13 bases. The CDR3 length is 14 residues. The CDR3 nucleotides read TGCAGCGTTGAAAAGCGGTTGTTTGACAATGAGCAGTTCTTC. Protein sequence: CSVEKRLFDNEQFF.

The gene calls are TRBV14 and TRBJ1-4; D possibly corresponds to TRBD1 (6 bases). Trimming pared 9 bases from V and 7 bases from J, leaving 24 bases between. Germline V lookup: CDR1 SGHDN, CDR2 FVKESK. CDR3 length equals 16 residues. For the CDR3, the DNA is TGTGCCAGTAGCTCGGACCCCAGGGGACGCGGTGAAAAACTGTTTTTT. It translates to CASSSDPRGRGEKLFF. The entire variable domain, with the rest obtained from reference TRBV14 and TRBJ1-4, is as follows: EAGVTQFPSHSVIEKGQTVTLRCDPISGHDNLYWYRRVMGKEIKFLLHFVKESKQDESGMPNNRFLAERTGGTYSTLKVQPAELEDSGVYFCASSSDPRGRGEKLFFGSGTQLSVL.

This clonotype was picked up one time. This rearrangement joins TRBV14 to TRBJ2-7, with 9 bases lining up with TRBD1. Germline V lookup: CDR1 SGHDN, CDR2 FVKESK. Trimming removed 11 bases from V and 5 bases from J; junction bases left unmatched: 16. CDR3 length: 15 residues. The chain's CDR3 is CAGGHTGTGRHEQYF. CDR3 nucleotide sequence: TGTGCCGGCGGCCATACCGGGACAGGGCGCCACGAGCAGTACTTC. Full variable domain (missing parts from reference TRBV14 and TRBJ2-7): EAGVTQFPSHSVIEKGQTVTLRCDPISGHDNLYWYRRVMGKEIKFLLHFVKESKQDESGMPNNRFLAERTGGTYSTLKVQPAELEDSGVYFCAGGHTGTGRHEQYFGPGTRLTVT.

The rearrangement links TRBV7-9 to TRBJ1-3; the match to TRBD1 covers 8 bases. Trimming at V came to 2 bases and at J to 7 bases, leaving 7 bases not matched to a gene. The germline V gene has CDR1 SEHNR and CDR2 FQNEAQ (reference sequence). The length of the CDR3 is 15 residues. The CDR3 DNA reads TGTGCCAGCAGCTTAACCCCAGGGGGCAGGAACACCATATATTTT. It translates to CASSLTPGGRNTIYF.

This clonotype was observed many times. The rearrangement links TRBV3-1 to TRBJ2-7, with TRBD2 identical over 11 bases. The ends lost 1 base at V and 0 bases at J; junction bases unmatched: 8. Germline CDR1 is LGHDT and CDR2 is YNNKEL (reference sequence). The CDR3 is made up of 18 amino acids. The CDR3 sequence: CASSQVSSGRWSSYEQYF. The CDR3 DNA sequence: TGTGCCAGCAGCCAAGTGTCTAGCGGGAGGTGGAGCTCCTACGAGCAGTACTTC.

This clonotype was counted only a few times. V usage is TRBV27 and J usage is TRBJ1-2, with a weak D call TRBD1 (5 bases). The ends were cut back, 6 bases at V and 4 bases at J, with 30 bases in the middle. The germline V gene encodes CDR1 MNHEY and CDR2 SMNVEV (reference sequence). CDR3 length: 19 residues. The CDR3 spells CASRPSYNDISARGYGYTF. The CDR3 DNA follows: TGTGCCAGCAGACCCAGTTATAACGACATTTCCGCTAGGGGCTATGGCTACACCTTC.

This clonotype showed up many times. This chain connects TRBV20-1 to TRBJ1-1, with unresolved D. This CDR3 comprises 15 residues. The V gene lost 0 bases and the J gene lost 3 bases, with 14 bases spanning the gap. Germline lookup yields CDR1 DFQATT and CDR2 SNEGSKA (reference sequence). Written as DNA, the CDR3 is TGCAGTGCTAGAGATCCGTCAGGCGGGGACACTGAAGCTTTCTTT. Translating gives CSARDPSGGDTEAFF.

This clonotype has a count of ten or more. The chain has TRBV9 and TRBJ1-2; the D gene is possibly TRBD1 (6 bases). V was pared by 4 bases and J by 3 bases, with 13 bases between. The CDR3 totals 14 residues. Germline loops: CDR1 SGDLS, CDR2 YYNGEE. The chain's CDR3 is CASSSPPGDYGYTF. The CDR3, as DNA: TGTGCCAGCAGCTCCCCGCCAGGGGACTATGGCTACACCTTC.

The sample holds many counts of this clonotype. V and J are TRBV4-3 and TRBJ2-2; the D is unclear. Germline lookup yields CDR1 LGHNA and CDR2 YSLEER. The ends were cut back, 4 bases at V and 2 bases at J, with 8 bases in the middle. This CDR3 region has 14 residues. DNA for the CDR3: TGCGCCAGCAGCCGAGGCATCAACACCGGGGAGCTGTTTTTT. This codes for CASSRGINTGELFF.

By proportion, this clonotype is large. This sequence joins TRBV6-2 or TRBV6-3 and TRBJ2-1; no firm D call. The V gene's germline CDR1 is MNHEY and CDR2 SVGEGT. The germline V and J ends were trimmed by 2 bases and 7 bases, with 9 bases remaining between them. The CDR3 covers 13 residues. The chain's CDR3 is CASSYTEANEQFF. In nucleotides, the CDR3 is TGTGCCAGCAGTTACACCGAAGCGAATGAGCAGTTCTTC.

This clonotype was recorded many times. The genes are TRBV3-1 and TRBJ2-5, with D uncertain. Germline V gene lookup returns CDR1 LGHDT and CDR2 YNNKEL (reference sequence). V was pared by 4 bases and J by 4 bases, with 10 bases between. The CDR3 length is 13 residues. This CDR3 reads CASSPSSRETQYF. The DNA of the CDR3 is TGTGCCAGCAGCCCAAGTTCCAGAGAGACCCAGTACTTC.

This sequence joins TRBV5-4 and TRBJ1-6, with TRBD1 identical over 12 bases. J was trimmed by 6 bases and V by 4 bases; bases with no gene match: 8. From germline, CDR1 is SGHNT and CDR2 YYREEE (reference sequence). This CDR3 has 17 amino acids. The CDR3 protein is CASSLAGTGGRNSPLHF. The CDR3 DNA is TGTGCCAGCAGCCTTGCCGGGACAGGGGGCCGTAATTCACCCCTCCACTTT.